This TCR beta chain derives from a study of kidney transplant recipient with SARS-CoV-2 infection. The CDR3 has 14 amino acids. The V gene's germline CDR1 is SGHDT and CDR2 YYEEEE. TCRdb processed the reads anew with MiXCR; each CDR3 protein has one entry. The sample contains approximately 250,000 distinct CDR3 sequences, more than 25% of which appear only once. Details on this clonotype: A much larger clone lies a single base off, so this may be a read error.

The origin of this receptor is a male patient aged 25 to 39 who had COVID-19 and was a kidney transplant recipient. Some of the T cells might come from the graft donor. Sequencing used a blood sample, obtained at baseline and on day 111 from a kidney transplant recipient. J is TRBJ2-7 and V is TRBV5-6; TRBD1 might be the D (6 bases). The CDR3 coding sequence is TGTGCCAGCAGCTCTGGGACAAGCTCCTGCGAGCAGTACTTC. Translation gives CASSSGTSSCEQYF.